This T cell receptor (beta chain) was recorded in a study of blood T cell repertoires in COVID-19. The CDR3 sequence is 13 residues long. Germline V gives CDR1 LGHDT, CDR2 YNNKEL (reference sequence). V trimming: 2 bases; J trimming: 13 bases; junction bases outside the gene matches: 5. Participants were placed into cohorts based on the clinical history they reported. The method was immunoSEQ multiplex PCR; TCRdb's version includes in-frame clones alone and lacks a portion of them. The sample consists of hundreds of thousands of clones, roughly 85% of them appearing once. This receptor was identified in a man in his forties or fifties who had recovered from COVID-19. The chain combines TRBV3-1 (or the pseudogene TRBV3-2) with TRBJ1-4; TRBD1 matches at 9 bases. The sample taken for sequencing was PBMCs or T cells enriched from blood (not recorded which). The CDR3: CASSQPDRGRLFF. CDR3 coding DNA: TGTGCCAGCAGCCAACCGGACAGGGGACGACTGTTTTTT.